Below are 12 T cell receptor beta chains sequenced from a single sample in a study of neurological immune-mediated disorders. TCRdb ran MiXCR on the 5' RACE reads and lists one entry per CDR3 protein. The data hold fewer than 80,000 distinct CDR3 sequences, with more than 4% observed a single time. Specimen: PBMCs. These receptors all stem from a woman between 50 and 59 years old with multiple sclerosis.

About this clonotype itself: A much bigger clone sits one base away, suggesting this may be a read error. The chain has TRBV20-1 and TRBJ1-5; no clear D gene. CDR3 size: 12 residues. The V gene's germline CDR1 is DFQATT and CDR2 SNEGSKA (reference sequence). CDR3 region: CSVRGGNQPQHF. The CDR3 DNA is TGCAGTGTTAGAGGAGGGAACCAGCCCCAGCATTTT.

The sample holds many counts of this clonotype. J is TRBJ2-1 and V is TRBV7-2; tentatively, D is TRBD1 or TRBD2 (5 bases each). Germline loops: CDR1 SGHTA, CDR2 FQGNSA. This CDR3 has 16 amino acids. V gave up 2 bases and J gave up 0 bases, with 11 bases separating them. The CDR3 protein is CASSLIAGSSYNEQFF. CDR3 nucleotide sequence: TGTGCCAGCAGCTTAATTGCAGGGAGCTCCTACAATGAGCAGTTCTTC.

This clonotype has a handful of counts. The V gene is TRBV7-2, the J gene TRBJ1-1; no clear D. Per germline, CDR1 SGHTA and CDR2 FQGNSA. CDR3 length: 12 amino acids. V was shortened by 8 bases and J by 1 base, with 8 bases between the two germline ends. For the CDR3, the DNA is TGTGCCAGCGGATATGGGAACACTGAAGCTTTCTTT. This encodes CASGYGNTEAFF. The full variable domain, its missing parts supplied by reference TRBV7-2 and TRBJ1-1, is GAGVSQSPSNKVTEKGKDVELRCDPISGHTALYWYRQSLGQGLEFLIYFQGNSAPDKSGLPSDRFSAERTGGSVSTLTIQRTQQEDSAVYLCASGYGNTEAFFGQGTRLTVV.

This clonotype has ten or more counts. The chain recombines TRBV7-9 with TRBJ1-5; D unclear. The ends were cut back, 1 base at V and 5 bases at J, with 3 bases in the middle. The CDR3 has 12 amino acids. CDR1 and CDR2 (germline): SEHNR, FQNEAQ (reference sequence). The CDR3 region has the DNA TGTGCCAGCAGCTTAGGGGATCAGCCCCAGCATTTT. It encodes CASSLGDQPQHF.

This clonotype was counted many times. As DNA, the CDR3 is TGTGCCAGCAGTTTAGGTAGCAATCAGCCCCAGCATTTT. It specifies CASSLGSNQPQHF. The rearrangement links TRBV12-3 or TRBV12-4 to TRBJ1-5; D gene uncertain. Between the trimmed V and J ends, which lost 1 base and 0 bases, there was a span of 1 base. This CDR3 is built from 13 residues.

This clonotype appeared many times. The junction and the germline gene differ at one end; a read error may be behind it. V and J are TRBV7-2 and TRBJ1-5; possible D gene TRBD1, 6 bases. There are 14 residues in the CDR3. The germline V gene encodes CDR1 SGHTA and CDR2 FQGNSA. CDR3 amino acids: CASSSGTWDQPQNF. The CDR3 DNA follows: TGTGCCAGCAGCTCCGGGACATGGGATCAGCCCCAGAATTTT. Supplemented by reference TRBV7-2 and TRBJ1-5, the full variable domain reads GAGVSQSPSNKVTEKGKDVELRCDPISGHTALYWYRQSLGQGLEFLIYFQGNSAPDKSGLPSDRFSAERTGGSVSTLTIQRTQQEDSAVYLCASSSGTWDQPQNFGDGTRLSIL.

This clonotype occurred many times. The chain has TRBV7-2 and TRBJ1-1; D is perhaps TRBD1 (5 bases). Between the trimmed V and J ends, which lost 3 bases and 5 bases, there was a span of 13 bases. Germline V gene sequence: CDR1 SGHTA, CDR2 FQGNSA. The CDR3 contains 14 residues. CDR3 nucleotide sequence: TGTGCCAGCAGCTTGGGGACCGCCGGGACTGAAGCTTTCTTT. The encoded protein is CASSLGTAGTEAFF.

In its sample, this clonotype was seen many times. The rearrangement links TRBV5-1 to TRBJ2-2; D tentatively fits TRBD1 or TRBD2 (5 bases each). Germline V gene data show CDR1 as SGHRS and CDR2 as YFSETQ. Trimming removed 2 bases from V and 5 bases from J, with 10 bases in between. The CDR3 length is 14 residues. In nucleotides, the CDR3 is TGCGCCAGCAGCTTCTTGGGGGAGACCGGGGAGCTGTTTTTT. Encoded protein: CASSFLGETGELFF.

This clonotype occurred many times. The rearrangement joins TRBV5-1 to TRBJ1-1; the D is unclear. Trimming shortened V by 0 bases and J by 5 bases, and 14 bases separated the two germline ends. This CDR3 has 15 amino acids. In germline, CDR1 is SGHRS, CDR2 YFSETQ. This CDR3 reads CASSLGYGMGTEAFF. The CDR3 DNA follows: TGCGCCAGCAGCTTGGGCTATGGAATGGGGACTGAAGCTTTCTTT.

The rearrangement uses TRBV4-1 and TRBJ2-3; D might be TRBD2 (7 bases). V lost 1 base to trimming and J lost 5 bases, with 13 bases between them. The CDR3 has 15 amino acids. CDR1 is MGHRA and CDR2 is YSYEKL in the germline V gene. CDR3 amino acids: CASSQVIGGRDTQYF. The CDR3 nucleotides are TGCGCCAGCAGCCAAGTCATCGGGGGGCGAGATACGCAGTATTTT.

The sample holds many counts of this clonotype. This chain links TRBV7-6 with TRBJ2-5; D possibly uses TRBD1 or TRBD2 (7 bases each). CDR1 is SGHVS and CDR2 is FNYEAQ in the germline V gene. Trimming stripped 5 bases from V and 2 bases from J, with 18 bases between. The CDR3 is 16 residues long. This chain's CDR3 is CASSLTSAGQQETQYF. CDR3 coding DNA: TGTGCCAGCAGCCTAACCTCAGCGGGACAGCAAGAGACCCAGTACTTC.

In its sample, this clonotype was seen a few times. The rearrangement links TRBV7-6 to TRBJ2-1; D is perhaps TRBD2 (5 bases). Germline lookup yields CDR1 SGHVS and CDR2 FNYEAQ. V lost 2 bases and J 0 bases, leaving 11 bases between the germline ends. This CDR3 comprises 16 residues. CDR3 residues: CASSLSRAVSYNEQFF. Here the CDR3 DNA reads TGTGCCAGCAGCTTATCCCGAGCGGTCTCCTACAATGAGCAGTTCTTC.